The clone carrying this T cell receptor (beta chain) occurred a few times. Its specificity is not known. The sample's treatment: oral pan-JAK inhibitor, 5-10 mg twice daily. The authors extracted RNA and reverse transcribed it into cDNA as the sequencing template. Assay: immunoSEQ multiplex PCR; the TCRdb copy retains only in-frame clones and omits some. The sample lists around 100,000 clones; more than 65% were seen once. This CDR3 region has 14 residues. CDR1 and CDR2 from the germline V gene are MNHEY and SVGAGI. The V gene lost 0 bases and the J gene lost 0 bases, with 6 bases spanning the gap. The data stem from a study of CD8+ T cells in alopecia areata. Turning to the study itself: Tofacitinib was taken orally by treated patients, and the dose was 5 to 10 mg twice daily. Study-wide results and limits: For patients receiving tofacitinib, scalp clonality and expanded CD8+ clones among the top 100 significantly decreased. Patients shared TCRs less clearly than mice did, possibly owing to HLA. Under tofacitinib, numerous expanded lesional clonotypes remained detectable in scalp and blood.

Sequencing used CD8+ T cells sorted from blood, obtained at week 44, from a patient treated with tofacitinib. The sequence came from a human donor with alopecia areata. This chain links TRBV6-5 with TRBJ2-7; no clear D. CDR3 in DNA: TGTGCCAGCAGTTACTCGGGTAGCTCCTACGAGCAGTACTTC. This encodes CASSYSGSSYEQYF.